The rows below give T cell receptor beta chains drawn from one sample of a study of blood T cell repertoires in COVID-19. The method was immunoSEQ multiplex PCR; TCRdb's version includes in-frame clones alone and lacks a portion of them. In the table there are just under 350,000 clones, around four fifths of which are singletons. Sequenced sample: peripheral blood. Every receptor here comes from a man aged 25-40 years with active or convalescent COVID-19. The CDR3 runs from the conserved cysteine through the conserved F or W. A D gene is named only where the DNA matches it firmly. A clone size is listed for some rows: how often the clone was seen (once, few, many), or a class if it is expanded.

CASSEGGASGSWQETQYF	TGTGCCAGCAGTGAAGGCGGAGCTAGCGGGAGTTGGCAAGAGACCCAGTACTTC	TRBD2	18	NA	TRBJ2-5	TRBV6-1
CASSLTPLYGYTF	TGTGCCAGCAGTCTGACACCACTCTATGGCTACACCTTC	NA	13	NA	TRBJ1-2	TRBV28
CASSLNRNTGELFF	TGTGCCAGCAGCTTAAATCGGAACACCGGGGAGCTGTTTTTT	NA	14	NA	TRBJ2-2	TRBV7-3
CASSYRGLGTEAFF	TGTGCCAGCAGTTACAGGGGGCTAGGGACTGAAGCTTTCTTT	TRBD1	14	NA	TRBJ1-1	TRBV6-6
CASISGGVSPLHF	TGTGCCAGCATCTCCGGGGGGGTTTCACCCCTCCACTTT	NA	13	NA	TRBJ1-6	TRBV28
CASTSGFSDTQYF	TGCGCCAGCACTTCGGGGTTTTCAGATACGCAGTATTTT	NA	13	NA	TRBJ2-3	TRBV5-1
CASSPSWGGQGSGANVLTF	TGTGCCAGTAGTCCCTCTTGGGGAGGACAGGGATCTGGGGCCAACGTCCTGACTTTC	TRBD1	19	NA	TRBJ2-6	TRBV19
CASSFYTDTQYF	TGTGCCAGCAGCTTTTACACAGATACGCAGTATTTT	NA	12	NA	TRBJ2-3	TRBV7-2
CASSKPGRGYYGYTF	TGTGCCAGCAGCAAACCCGGGAGGGGTTACTATGGCTACACCTTC	NA	15	NA	TRBJ1-2	TRBV21-1
CASSLGTGWEQYF	TGTGCCAGCAGCTTAGGTACAGGTTGGGAGCAGTACTTC	NA	13	few	TRBJ2-7	TRBV11-3
CASPPEYSNQPQHF	TGTGCCAGCCCCCCGGAGTATAGCAATCAGCCCCAGCATTTT	NA	14	NA	TRBJ1-5	TRBV5-8
CASSFQGSTDTQYF	TGTGCCAGCAGCTTCCAGGGAAGCACAGATACGCAGTATTTT	NA	14	NA	TRBJ2-3	TRBV7-9
CATRGGSGAGEQYF	TGTGCCACCCGGGGGGGTAGCGGGGCCGGGGAGCAGTACTTC	TRBD2	14	NA	TRBJ2-7	TRBV15
CASSETGYGYTF	TGTGCCAGCAGTGAAACGGGCTATGGCTACACCTTC	NA	12	NA	TRBJ1-2	TRBV25-1
CAWTQGYEQYF	TGTGCCTGGACCCAGGGGTACGAGCAGTACTTC	NA	11	NA	TRBJ2-7	TRBV30
CASSLCPGTDTQYF	TGTGCCAGCAGCTTATGCCCGGGCACAGATACGCAGTATTTT	NA	14	once	TRBJ2-3	TRBV11-3
CASSFGDRNTEAFF	TGCGCCAGCAGCTTCGGGGACAGGAACACTGAAGCTTTCTTT	TRBD1	14	NA	TRBJ1-1	TRBV5-1
CASSALFRSGGADEQFF	TGTGCCAGCAGCGCACTATTCAGGAGCGGGGGGGCGGATGAGCAGTTCTTC	TRBD2	17	NA	TRBJ2-1	TRBV9
CASSIGLAGEVLETQYF	TGTGCCAGTAGTATAGGACTAGCGGGAGAAGTATTAGAGACCCAGTACTTC	TRBD2	17	NA	TRBJ2-5	TRBV19
CATSDPGNDEQFF	TGTGCCACCAGTGACCCCGGGAACGATGAGCAGTTCTTC	NA	13	NA	TRBJ2-1	TRBV24-1
CASRAGQRDEKLFF	TGTGCCAGCAGAGCAGGACAGAGAGATGAAAAACTGTTTTTT	NA	14	NA	TRBJ1-4	TRBV6-5
CASSSGLAGGQVTQYF	TGTGCCAGCAGCTCCGGACTAGCGGGGGGGCAGGTGACCCAGTACTTC	TRBD2	16	NA	TRBJ2-5	TRBV7-7
CASSMWLAGGRGQFF	TGTGCCAGTAGTATGTGGCTAGCGGGGGGGCGTGGGCAGTTCTTC	TRBD2	15	NA	TRBJ2-1	TRBV19
CASSLRVGTDTQYF	TGTGCCAGCAGCCTCAGGGTAGGCACAGATACGCAGTATTTT	NA	14	once	TRBJ2-3	TRBV7-3
CASRQNSGGELFF	TGTGCCAGTAGACAAAACAGTGGCGGGGAGCTGTTTTTT	NA	13	NA	TRBJ2-2	TRBV19
CASNLSGRAGNEQYF	TGTGCCAGCAATCTAAGCGGGAGGGCCGGGAACGAGCAGTACTTC	TRBD2	15	NA	TRBJ2-7	TRBV6-5
CASSQDRELDNEQFF	TGTGCCAGCAGTCAAGACAGGGAGCTGGACAATGAGCAGTTCTTC	TRBD1	15	NA	TRBJ2-1	TRBV6-2/TRBV6-3
CASSSHQGEVYGYTF	TGTGCCAGCAGTTCCCACCAGGGGGAAGTCTATGGCTACACCTTC	TRBD1	15	NA	TRBJ1-2	TRBV6-5
CASSYSLAGAIAGELFF	TGTGCCAGCAGCTATTCCTTAGCGGGAGCTATCGCCGGGGAGCTGTTTTTT	TRBD2	17	NA	TRBJ2-2	TRBV7-3